This record covers a single TCR beta chain. Time point here: after neoadjuvant nivolumab, at surgical resection. Stage II-IVA oral cavity squamous cell carcinoma was new and untreated by systemic or radiation therapy. This entry is derived from a study of neoadjuvant anti-PD-1 for oral cavity cancer. There are 12 residues in the CDR3. V was pared by 6 bases and J by 9 bases, with 14 bases between. Germline CDR1 ENHRY, CDR2 SYGVKD. Sequencing was performed with immunoSEQ multiplex PCR; in TCRdb, only in-frame clones are kept and a portion is missing. The sample lists under 15,000 clones, roughly 74% occurring once.

The sample consisted of PBMCs, taken after nivolumab (anti-PD-1) treatment. The source of this sequence is a person aged 40-85 years with oral cavity squamous cell carcinoma. The chain links TRBV10-3 to TRBJ1-2; weak D call: TRBD1 (6 bases). The DNA of the CDR3 is TGTGCCATCAGCACACAGGGCTCGAGCTACACCTTC. Its protein product is CAISTQGSSYTF.